This T cell receptor (beta chain) stems from a study of CD8 T cells in ankylosing spondylitis. Researchers built TCR beta libraries using quantitative 5'-RACE with molecular barcodes. TCRdb re-analysed the 5' RACE reads in MiXCR, keeping a single row per CDR3 protein. The repertoire includes about 240,000 distinct CDR3 sequences, about 10% of them detected once, and under 8% sits in the top ten. There are a few counts of this clonotype. Its specificity is not known. Notes on the study in general: Blood from ankylosing spondylitis patients appeared to carry a characteristic roughly 8-variant TCR beta motif. Disease-associated clones were reportedly significantly overrepresented in matched ankylosing spondylitis synovial fluid. Some of these motif variants have turned up before, in reports on reactive arthritis synovial fluid and blood.

The germline gives CDR1 SGHTA, CDR2 FQGNSA. V gave up 2 bases and J gave up 2 bases, with 14 bases separating them. This CDR3 spans 16 amino acids. This chain links TRBV7-2 with TRBJ2-3; tentatively, D is TRBD1 (7 bases). The sample consisted of blood, either unsorted or a sorted T cell fraction (not recorded which). The receptor was isolated from a male donor with ankylosing spondylitis or in good health (not recorded which). The CDR3 DNA reads TGTGCCAGCAGCTTACGGGGGACAGCGACCACAGATACGCAGTATTTT. Translated, it gives CASSLRGTATTDTQYF.